A single sample gave rise to the 11 T cell receptor beta chains below, sequenced in a study of T cells in Graves' hyperthyroidism and ophthalmopathy. Amplified regions were TCR beta CDR3 sequences from RNA transcripts. An initial round of RT-PCR targeting the TCR CDR3 relied on the HTBI primer set. TCRdb analysed the multiplex PCR reads with MiXCR anew, one entry per CDR3 protein. The sample has about 640,000 distinct CDR3 sequences, around 20% seen once. Specimen: blood. Receptors originate from a man younger than 45 with Graves' ophthalmopathy.

The chain links TRBV6-2 or TRBV6-3 to TRBJ1-3; D call uncertain. Trimming shortened V by 6 bases and J by 0 bases, and 12 bases separated the two germline ends. This CDR3 is 15 amino acids long. Per germline, CDR1 MNHEY and CDR2 SVGEGT. For the CDR3, the DNA is TGTGCCAGCAGCCAGCGGACCAGCTCTGGAAACACCATATATTTT. The encoded protein is CASSQRTSSGNTIYF.

This clonotype appeared many times. The chain recombines TRBV20-1 with TRBJ2-4; D is unresolved. This CDR3 comprises 13 residues. The germline gives CDR1 DFQATT, CDR2 SNEGSKA (reference sequence). The V gene lost 3 bases and the J gene lost 9 bases, with 15 bases spanning the gap. CDR3: CSARGEDRGIQYF. The CDR3 DNA reads TGCAGTGCTAGGGGCGAAGACCGTGGCATTCAGTACTTC.

Many counts were recorded for this clonotype. The chain carries TRBV29-1 and TRBJ1-1; 11 bases agree with TRBD1. This CDR3 has 18 residues. V trimming: 5 bases; J trimming: 5 bases; junction bases outside the gene matches: 19. CDR1 SQVTM and CDR2 ANQGSEA come from the germline V gene. For the CDR3, the DNA is TGCAGCGTTATGGACACCGGGACAGGGGGGTCGAGTGGAACTGAAGCTTTCTTT. It yields the protein CSVMDTGTGGSSGTEAFF.

This clonotype was observed a handful of times. This sequence joins TRBV12-3 or TRBV12-4 and TRBJ1-5; D is possibly TRBD1 (5 bases). The V gene lost 7 bases and the J gene lost 3 bases, with 10 bases spanning the gap. CDR3 size: 13 residues. The CDR3 nucleotides read TGTGCCAGCACGGGCAGGGACAATCAGCCCCAGCATTTT. Protein product: CASTGRDNQPQHF.

This clonotype was found a few times. The chain recombines TRBV9 with TRBJ1-1, with TRBD1 as a possible D gene (6 bases). The V gene's germline CDR1 is SGDLS and CDR2 YYNGEE. The CDR3 spans 15 residues. V was cut by 0 bases and J by 5 bases, with 14 bases left in between. In DNA form, the CDR3 reads TGTGCCAGCAGCGTAGGGGCAGGGGTTAGGACTGAAGCTTTCTTT. Its translation is CASSVGAGVRTEAFF. The complete variable domain, with remaining parts taken from reference TRBV9 and TRBJ1-1, reads DSGVTQTPKHLITATGQRVTLRCSPRSGDLSVYWYQQSLDQGLQFLIQYYNGEERAKGNILERFSAQQFPDLHSELNLSSLELGDSALYFCASSVGAGVRTEAFFGQGTRLTVV.

At least ten counts were recorded for this clonotype. J is TRBJ2-5 and V is TRBV27; 9 bases are a match to TRBD1. V trimming: 5 bases; J trimming: 5 bases; junction bases outside the gene matches: 3. CDR1 and CDR2 from the germline V gene are MNHEY and SMNVEV (reference sequence). The CDR3 covers 13 residues. CDR3 residues: CASSPGTGETQYF. For the CDR3, the DNA is TGTGCCAGCAGTCCCGGGACAGGGGAGACCCAGTACTTC.

V gene TRBV18 combines with J gene TRBJ1-1; 11 bases fit TRBD1. Per the germline V gene, CDR1 is KGHSH and CDR2 is LQKENI. The CDR3 runs 15 residues. The V gene end was trimmed by 3 bases and the J gene end by 4 bases; junction bases not matched to a gene: 4. This CDR3 is CASSPGQGVSTEAFF. For the CDR3, the DNA is TGTGCCAGCTCACCGGGACAGGGGGTGAGCACTGAAGCTTTCTTT.

This clonotype was picked up many times. The chain is built from TRBV12-3 or TRBV12-4 and TRBJ2-1, with TRBD2 matching 11 bases. The CDR3 runs to 14 residues. Trimming cost V 5 bases and J 8 bases; bases outside gene matches: 5. Written as DNA, the CDR3 is TGTGCCAGCAGTCCACATAGCGGGAGGGATGAGCAGTTCTTC. Amino acid sequence: CASSPHSGRDEQFF.

The chain uses TRBV6-1 and TRBJ1-2, with D unclear. The germline V gene encodes CDR1 MNHNS and CDR2 SASEGT. The CDR3 totals 14 residues. V lost 6 bases and J 5 bases, leaving 16 bases between the germline ends. CDR3 sequence reads: CASRSDSAIYGYTF. In DNA, the CDR3 is TGTGCCAGCAGGTCGGACTCAGCTATTTATGGCTACACCTTC.

This clonotype was seen ten or more times. The J gene is TRBJ2-7, the V gene TRBV18; possibly TRBD2 for D (6 bases). Per the germline V gene, CDR1 is KGHSH and CDR2 is LQKENI. The V end lost 5 bases, the J end lost 6 bases, and 20 bases lay between the germline ends. This CDR3 contains 15 residues. The CDR3 loop reads CASSGGGAFLGEQYF. CDR3 sequence (DNA): TGTGCCAGCTCAGGTGGCGGGGCCTTCTTGGGCGAGCAGTACTTC.

The chain joins TRBV6-1 to TRBJ2-2, with D possibly TRBD2 on 5 matching bases. Germline V gene sequence: CDR1 MNHNS, CDR2 SASEGT. The CDR3 is made up of 12 amino acids. Trimming removed 11 bases from V and 1 base from J, with 8 bases in between. CDR3 loop: CAELGNTGELFF. The DNA for the CDR3 is TGTGCCGAACTAGGGAACACCGGGGAGCTGTTTTTT.